This TCR beta chain was observed in a study of early T cells in non-severe SARS-CoV-2 infection. Study summary: Bulk RNA taken from unsorted whole blood was sequenced, leaving chains unpaired. The study's findings and limits: Using VDJdb, the matching emphasized anti-spike CD8 responses while missing private and CD4 specificities.

There are many counts of this clonotype. The antigen is not known. Germline lookup yields CDR1 MNHEY and CDR2 SVGAGI. The junction had 8 bases not matched to a gene; V was cut back by 5 bases and J by 4 bases. There are 15 residues in the CDR3. Attachment of unique molecular identifiers to individual cDNA molecules was performed. TCRdb redid the calling of the 5' RACE reads with MiXCR, one entry per CDR3 protein. The data show about 54,000 distinct CDR3 sequences, around 6.6% seen once. This clonotype originated in an adult who was a healthcare worker with PCR-confirmed SARS-CoV-2 infection or an uninfected control (not recorded which). This chain uses TRBV6-5 with TRBJ2-1; 7 bases fit TRBD1. Specimen: whole blood, collected at baseline. CDR3: CASSRGQVIYNEQFF. The CDR3 nucleotides read TGTGCCAGCAGTCGAGGACAGGTGATATACAATGAGCAGTTCTTC.